The next 27 T cell receptor beta chains were all read from a single sample in a study of response to subunit inactivated influenza vaccine. TCRdb reprocessed the RT-PCR reads via MiXCR and lists one record per CDR3 protein. In the table there are 560,000 or so distinct CDR3 sequences, 7.5% to 8.5% of which are singletons. Here the sequenced sample was PBMCs from blood, taken roughly 24 months after vaccination. Receptors originate from a man aged 50 to 75 who received an inactivated influenza vaccine.

This clonotype was recorded a few times. V gene TRBV29-1 combines with J gene TRBJ2-1, with D perhaps assigned TRBD1 or TRBD2 (5 bases each). From germline, CDR1 is SQVTM and CDR2 ANQGSEA. This CDR3 spans 13 amino acids. Trimming took off 6 bases at V and 8 bases at J, with 17 bases between the two ends. The CDR3 loop is CSVLGRDPYEQFF. CDR3 coding DNA: TGCAGCGTACTTGGACGGGACCCCTATGAGCAGTTCTTC.

The chain uses TRBV3-1 and TRBJ2-2; no firm D call. Germline CDR1 and CDR2: LGHDT and YNNKEL (reference sequence). There are 14 residues in the CDR3. V dropped 3 bases and J dropped 4 bases, with 9 bases sitting between them. This CDR3 reads CASSQRGSTGELFF. The DNA for the CDR3 is TGTGCCAGCAGCCAGCGCGGATCCACCGGGGAGCTGTTTTTT.

On this clonotype: A much larger clone sits a single nucleotide away, making a read error possible. The chain recombines TRBV12-3 or TRBV12-4 with TRBJ2-3, with D possibly TRBD1 on 6 matching bases. This CDR3 region has 15 residues. DNA for the CDR3: TGTGCCAGCAGACAAGTAGGGGGAAGCACAGATACGCATTATTTT. Amino acids: CASRQVGGSTDTHYF.

This clonotype was seen at least ten times. CDR3 amino acids: CASKVSRGGELFF. The CDR3 nucleotides read TGTGCCAGCAAGGTGTCCAGGGGGGGGGAGCTGTTTTTT. J is TRBJ2-2 and V is TRBV12-3 or TRBV12-4; 7 bases are a match to TRBD1. With 7 bases clipped from V and 8 bases from J, the junction kept 7 bases outside the gene matches. The CDR3 is made up of 13 amino acids.

The V gene is TRBV4-3, the J gene TRBJ1-5; the D gene is possibly TRBD1 (5 bases). Germline V lookup: CDR1 LGHNA, CDR2 YSLEER. This CDR3 spans 14 amino acids. V was pared by 6 bases and J by 0 bases, with 9 bases between. The CDR3 DNA follows: TGCGCCAGCAGTTCCAGGGTTAGCAATCAGCCCCAGCATTTT. It translates to CASSSRVSNQPQHF.

The chain has TRBV14 and TRBJ1-1; no clear D. The V and J ends lost 0 bases and 7 bases respectively, with 6 bases between them. The germline CDR1 and CDR2 sequences are SGHDN and FVKESK. The CDR3 has 12 residues. The DNA for the CDR3 is TGTGCCAGCAGCCAAGATCCCAGTGAAGCTTTCTTT. Translating gives CASSQDPSEAFF. Complete variable domain (other parts from reference TRBV14 and TRBJ1-1): EAGVTQFPSHSVIEKGQTVTLRCDPISGHDNLYWYRRVMGKEIKFLLHFVKESKQDESGMPNNRFLAERTGGTYSTLKVQPAELEDSGVYFCASSQDPSEAFFGQGTRLTVV.

This clonotype came up many times. The chain carries TRBV7-2 and TRBJ1-5; 10 bases map to TRBD1. V lost 1 base to trimming and J lost 5 bases; unmatched junction nucleotides: 2. This CDR3 comprises 15 residues. Looked up from germline, CDR1 is SGHTA and CDR2 is FQGNSA. The CDR3 DNA follows: TGTGCCAGCAGCTTAGGTGGGACAGGGGATCAGCCCCAGCATTTT. Amino acid sequence: CASSLGGTGDQPQHF.

On this clonotype: The junction differs from germline at one of its ends, possibly a read error. The chain joins TRBV3-1 to TRBJ2-7; 10 bases agree with TRBD1. There are 13 residues in the CDR3. From germline, CDR1 is LGHDT and CDR2 YNNKEL (reference sequence). CDR3 loop: CASSQSGTGAQHF. Written as DNA, the CDR3 is TGTGCCAGCAGCCAGTCCGGGACAGGGGCGCAGCACTTC.

This clonotype was counted ten times or more. This sequence joins TRBV9 and TRBJ2-1; perhaps TRBD2 as D (5 bases). CDR3 length: 12 residues. The germline CDR1 and CDR2 sequences are SGDLS and YYNGEE. The germline V and J ends were trimmed by 2 bases and 9 bases, with 9 bases remaining between them. DNA for the CDR3: TGTGCCAGCAGCGTGTTCGAGGGTGAGCAGTTCTTC. Translation: CASSVFEGEQFF.

This clonotype was counted only a few times. The chain employs TRBV7-2 and TRBJ2-5; 8 bases line up with TRBD1. The germline gives CDR1 SGHTA, CDR2 FQGNSA. V trimming: 0 bases; J trimming: 6 bases; junction bases outside the gene matches: 12. The CDR3 sequence is 17 residues long. The CDR3 coding sequence is TGTGCCAGCAGCTTAGCTTTTTGGACAGGGTGGGGGAAGACCCAGTACTTC. Its translation: CASSLAFWTGWGKTQYF.

The chain uses TRBV28 and TRBJ2-3, with 7 bases identical to TRBD1. The CDR3 sequence is 13 residues long. CDR1 and CDR2 from the germline V gene are MDHEN and SYDVKM. V lost 10 bases and J lost 4; bases outside the gene matches: 8. The CDR3 here is CATKGAGPDTQYF. Written as DNA, the CDR3 is TGTGCCACCAAGGGGGCAGGCCCAGATACGCAGTATTTT.

The chain employs TRBV5-1 and TRBJ1-2, with 8 bases matching TRBD1. Losses at the gene ends were 6 bases for V and 6 bases for J; bases not matched to a gene: 13. The CDR3 covers 15 residues. Germline V gene sequence: CDR1 SGHRS, CDR2 YFSETQ. CDR3 residues: CASTWTGSYLDGYTF. The CDR3 region has the DNA TGCGCCAGCACCTGGACAGGGAGTTATTTAGATGGCTACACCTTC.

This clonotype was seen many times. In DNA form, the CDR3 reads TGTGCCAGTAGTATTCCGGGACTCACCGATACGCAGTATTTT. Its translation: CASSIPGLTDTQYF. This chain uses TRBV19 with TRBJ2-3, with D perhaps TRBD2 (6 bases). V was trimmed by 3 bases and J by 6 bases, leaving 13 bases between them. The CDR3 loop spans 14 amino acids. Looked up from germline, CDR1 is LNHDA and CDR2 is SQIVND (reference sequence).

This chain links TRBV7-2 with TRBJ1-2; a weak D match, TRBD1 (5 bases). CDR3 length equals 13 residues. CDR1 and CDR2 from the germline V gene are SGHTA and FQGNSA. V lost 0 bases and J lost 4, with 6 bases in between. The DNA of the CDR3 is TGTGCCAGCAGCTTAGCCAGGGTCTATGGCTACACCTTC. Its protein product is CASSLARVYGYTF.

Only a few counts were recorded for this clonotype. CDR3 sequence reads: CASSPDGWAYEQYF. As DNA, the CDR3 is TGTGCCAGCAGCCCAGACGGGTGGGCCTACGAGCAGTACTTC. The rearrangement links TRBV11-2 to TRBJ2-7; D not certain. V lost 5 bases to trimming and J lost 2 bases, with 13 bases between them. Germline loops: CDR1 SGHAT, CDR2 FQNNGV. The CDR3 runs 14 residues.

In this sample, this clonotype turned up many times. V and J are TRBV20-1 and TRBJ1-2; D is uncertain. CDR3 length: 13 residues. Between the trimmed V and J ends, which lost 3 bases and 1 base, there was a span of 9 bases. The germline V gene has CDR1 DFQATT and CDR2 SNEGSKA (reference sequence). This CDR3 reads CSASSGNNYGYTF. DNA of the CDR3: TGCAGTGCTAGTAGCGGGAATAACTATGGCTACACCTTC.

This clonotype has more than one count but fewer than ten. The chain couples TRBV7-2 to TRBJ1-6, with 8 positions matching TRBD1. Unmatched junction bases numbered 12, after V lost 4 bases and J lost 7 bases. CDR3 length equals 17 residues. From germline, CDR1 is SGHTA and CDR2 FQGNSA. CDR3 nucleotides: TGTGCCAGCAGCTCTAAAAGGACAGGGAGCGAGAATTCACCCCTCCACTTT. It yields the protein CASSSKRTGSENSPLHF. Variable domain in full (rest from reference TRBV7-2 and TRBJ1-6): GAGVSQSPSNKVTEKGKDVELRCDPISGHTALYWYRQSLGQGLEFLIYFQGNSAPDKSGLPSDRFSAERTGGSVSTLTIQRTQQEDSAVYLCASSSKRTGSENSPLHFGNGTRLTVT.

The gene calls are TRBV15 and TRBJ2-3; unclear D gene. Deletions cut 3 bases from V and 0 bases from J, with 7 bases between. The CDR3 is made up of 14 amino acids. Germline V gives CDR1 LNHNV, CDR2 YYDKDF (reference sequence). In nucleotides, the CDR3 is TGTGCCACCAGCAGGACGAGGAGCACAGATACGCAGTATTTT. Translated: CATSRTRSTDTQYF.

This clonotype was recorded a few times. The chain couples TRBV4-1 to TRBJ2-1; TRBD2 agrees at 12 bases. Trimming at V came to 3 bases and at J to 1 base, leaving 1 base not matched to a gene. Per the germline V gene, CDR1 is MGHRA and CDR2 is YSYEKL. This CDR3 has 16 residues. CDR3 DNA: TGCGCCAGCAGCCAGCTAGCGGGAGGGTCCTACAATGAGCAGTTCTTC. Translation gives CASSQLAGGSYNEQFF.

This clonotype was counted only a few times. This sequence joins TRBV18 and TRBJ1-6, with D perhaps matching TRBD1 (6 bases). The germline CDR1 and CDR2 sequences are KGHSH and LQKENI. The CDR3 covers 14 residues. V lost 3 bases and J 10 bases, leaving 13 bases between the germline ends. This CDR3 is CASSPGGPRSPLHF. The DNA for the CDR3 is TGTGCCAGCTCACCGGGGGGCCCCCGGTCACCCCTCCACTTT.

This clonotype has only a few counts. The V and J genes are TRBV7-9 and TRBJ2-1; D may match TRBD1 or TRBD2 (5 bases each). Between the trimmed V and J ends, which lost 5 bases and 4 bases, there was a span of 12 bases. The CDR3 covers 14 residues. CDR1 and CDR2 (germline): SEHNR, FQNEAQ (reference sequence). The CDR3 sequence is CASSQLDRYNEQFF. As DNA, the CDR3 is TGTGCCAGCAGCCAACTAGACAGATACAATGAGCAGTTCTTC.

This clonotype was recorded many times. J is TRBJ2-7 and V is TRBV4-1; TRBD2 might be the D (5 bases). In germline, CDR1 is MGHRA, CDR2 YSYEKL. V lost 0 bases and J 6 bases, leaving 9 bases between the germline ends. This CDR3 has 13 residues. The CDR3 region has the DNA TGCGCCAGCAGCCAAGACCGCGGGTTCGAGCAGTACTTC. It translates to CASSQDRGFEQYF.

The genes are TRBV24-1 and TRBJ2-3; D is unclear. The germline V and J ends were trimmed by 0 bases and 4 bases, with 10 bases remaining between them. CDR1 and CDR2 (germline): KGHDR, SFDVKD. There are 15 residues in the CDR3. The CDR3 protein is CATSDLRSYPDTQYF. CDR3 nucleotides: TGTGCCACCAGTGATTTGAGGTCTTACCCAGATACGCAGTATTTT.

The table lists this clonotype with a few counts. This chain uses TRBV5-1 with TRBJ2-1; 8 bases map to TRBD2. There are 16 residues in the CDR3. Germline V gives CDR1 SGHRS, CDR2 YFSETQ. V shed 1 base, J shed 5 bases, and the junction held 8 bases outside the gene matches. CDR3 coding DNA: TGCGCCAGCAGCTTGACCGCCGGGACTAGTAACAATGAGCAGTTCTTC. Translation gives CASSLTAGTSNNEQFF.

Note on this clonotype: A junction boundary mismatches the germline segment, possibly from a read error. V usage is TRBV29-1 and J usage is TRBJ2-2; D may correspond to TRBD1 or TRBD2 (5 bases each). The CDR3 has 14 residues. Germline CDR1 SQVTM, CDR2 ANQGSEA. Here the CDR3 reads CSGGPQGVTEELFF. CDR3 nucleotides: TGCAGCGGTGGGCCCCAGGGAGTCACCGAGGAGCTGTTTTTT.

This clonotype was seen only a few times. V gene TRBV25-1 combines with J gene TRBJ2-1, with D uncertain. Germline V gene lookup returns CDR1 MGHDK and CDR2 SYGVNS. The V and J ends lost 3 bases and 9 bases respectively, with 9 bases between them. The length of the CDR3 is 12 residues. The CDR3 DNA follows: TGTGCCAGCAGTGATCCTGGCACTGAGCAGTTCTTC. Translating gives CASSDPGTEQFF.

This clonotype was seen more than once but under ten times. The V and J genes are TRBV4-2 and TRBJ2-1, with TRBD2 matching over 7 bases. The germline CDR1 and CDR2 sequences are LGHNA and YNFKEQ. V shed 3 bases, J shed 4 bases, and the junction held 6 bases outside the gene matches. The CDR3 sequence is 15 residues long. The CDR3 DNA reads as TGTGCCAGCAGCCATCCAGCGGGGAGGTACAATGAGCAGTTCTTC. Its protein product is CASSHPAGRYNEQFF.